The clone carrying this TCR beta chain came up once. Antigen unknown. The PCR contained 60 Vbeta and 13 Jbeta primers. The method was immunoSEQ multiplex PCR; TCRdb's version includes in-frame clones alone and lacks a portion of them. This table holds approximately 150,000 clones, roughly 79% found once. In nominal health when sampled, donors likely had unrecorded immune exposures nonetheless. The ends were cut back, 4 bases at V and 0 bases at J, with 7 bases in the middle. The germline V gene encodes CDR1 KGHSH and CDR2 LQKENI. There are 14 residues in the CDR3. These data come from a study of cytomegalovirus exposure and HLA in healthy donors. Overall study results and limits: The classifier reportedly diagnosed cytomegalovirus status with high specificity and sensitivity. The majority of CMV-associated TCR beta chains were reported as apparently HLA-restricted in a later analysis. It was shown in a later analysis that HLA-associated TCR beta chains were more clonally expanded than other, equally common chains.

The TCR originated in a woman under 30 in good health and CMV-seropositive. This chain uses TRBV18 with TRBJ2-1; D is ambiguous. The sample taken for sequencing was PBMCs. CDR3 DNA: TGTGCCAGCTCACAGCCGGGCTCCTACAATGAGCAGTTCTTC. It specifies CASSQPGSYNEQFF.